This TCR beta chain is from a study of PD-1 blockade in classical Hodgkin lymphoma. Sequenced by immunoSEQ multiplex PCR; TCRdb stores in-frame clones only, minus some. The sample holds roughly 41,000 clones, about 74% seen once. Deletions cut 7 bases from V and 3 bases from J, with 16 bases between. The CDR3 runs 14 residues. Germline CDR1 reads SGHAT; CDR2 reads FQNNGV. All trial patients relapsed after autologous stem cell transplantation. This rearrangement joins TRBV11-2 to TRBJ2-7, with TRBD1 as a possible D gene (5 bases). Sequenced material: peripheral blood mononuclear cells (PBMCs), taken at baseline. This TCR came from a human donor with classical Hodgkin lymphoma. The CDR3 DNA follows: TGTGCCAGCAACCCTTGGGGCGGTCTCTACGAGCAGTACTTC. Its translation is CASNPWGGLYEQYF. The whole variable domain, remainder taken from reference TRBV11-2 and TRBJ2-7, is EAGVAQSPRYKIIEKRQSVAFWCNPISGHATLYWYQQILGQGPKLLIQFQNNGVVDDSQLPKDRFSAERLKGVDSTLKIQPAKLEDSAVYLCASNPWGGLYEQYFGPGTRLTVT.